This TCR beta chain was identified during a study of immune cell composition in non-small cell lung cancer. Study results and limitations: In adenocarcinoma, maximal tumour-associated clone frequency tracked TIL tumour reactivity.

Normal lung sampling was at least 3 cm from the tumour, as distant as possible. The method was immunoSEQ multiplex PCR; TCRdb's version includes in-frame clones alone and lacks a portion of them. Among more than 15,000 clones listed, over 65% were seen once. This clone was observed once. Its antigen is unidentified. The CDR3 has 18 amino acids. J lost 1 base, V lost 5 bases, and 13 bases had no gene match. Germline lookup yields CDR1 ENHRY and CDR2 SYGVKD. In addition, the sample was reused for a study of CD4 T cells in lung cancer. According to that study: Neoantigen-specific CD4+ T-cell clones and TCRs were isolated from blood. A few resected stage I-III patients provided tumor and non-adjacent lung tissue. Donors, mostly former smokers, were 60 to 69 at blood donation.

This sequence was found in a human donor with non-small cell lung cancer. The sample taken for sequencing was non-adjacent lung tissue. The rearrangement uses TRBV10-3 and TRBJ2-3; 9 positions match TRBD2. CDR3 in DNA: TGTGCCATCAGTAGAGGGTTCGGCGGGGGGGCCGGCACAGATACGCAGTATTTT. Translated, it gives CAISRGFGGGAGTDTQYF.